The T cell receptor (beta chain) described here comes from a study of a mutant IDH1 vaccine in newly diagnosed glioma. Time point in this sample: week 11, during vaccination. In every dose of vaccine, 300 ug of mutant IDH1 20-mer peptide was given alongside topical imiquimod. Worth noting for this clone: What it binds is unknown.

Here immunoSEQ multiplex PCR was the method, and the copy in TCRdb shows in-frame clones only, minus some. The sample gives 20,000 to 30,000 clones, about 78% of which show up once; around 8.2% is in the top ten. Germline V gene sequence: CDR1 MNHEY, CDR2 SVGAGI. The CDR3 length is 14 residues. The V end was cut by 0 bases, the J end by 2 bases, with 8 bases between. Sample: PBMCs, taken from a glioma patient whose treatment included an IDH1 peptide vaccine. This receptor was taken from a woman in her late teens or twenties with glioma. This chain links TRBV6-5 with TRBJ2-7; TRBD1 is a possible D gene (5 bases). The DNA of the CDR3 is TGTGCCAGCAGTTACTCACAGGCAACCTACGAGCAGTACTTC. It is translated as CASSYSQATYEQYF.